The 25 T cell receptor beta chains presented below share a single source sample, sequenced in a study of T cells in Graves' hyperthyroidism and ophthalmopathy. RNA transcripts gave rise to amplified TCR beta CDR3 regions. In the first-round RT-PCR of the TCR CDR3, the HTBI primer set was used. A single record per CDR3 protein comes from TCRdb applying MiXCR to the multiplex PCR reads. The top ten clones hold 9.5% to 12% of a sample with 300,000 to 450,000 distinct CDR3 sequences, around 14% of them seen once. The source material was blood. These receptors were taken from a woman aged 55-75 years with Graves' hyperthyroidism.

CDR3 protein: CATSDRTDNTGELFF. Written as DNA, the CDR3 is TGTGCCACCAGTGATAGGACTGATAACACCGGGGAGCTGTTTTTT. V usage is TRBV24-1 and J usage is TRBJ2-2, with D possibly being TRBD2 (5 bases). Germline V CDR1 and CDR2: KGHDR, SFDVKD. The CDR3 consists of 15 residues. Trimming shortened V by 3 bases and J by 2 bases, and 9 bases separated the two germline ends.

At least ten counts were recorded for this clonotype. The gene calls are TRBV11-2 and TRBJ1-1; D remains ambiguous. Looked up from germline, CDR1 is SGHAT and CDR2 is FQNNGV. Trimming stripped 5 bases from V and 7 bases from J, with 11 bases between. This CDR3 is 12 amino acids long. The CDR3 DNA reads as TGTGCCAGCAGCCCCGCGGGTGGTGAAGCTTTCTTT. This encodes CASSPAGGEAFF.

This clonotype was observed a few times. V is TRBV24-1 and J is TRBJ2-3; no reliable D call. The CDR3 is made up of 11 amino acids. V lost 6 bases to trimming and J lost 3 bases, with 3 bases between them. Looked up from germline, CDR1 is KGHDR and CDR2 is SFDVKD. In DNA, the CDR3 is TGTGCCACCAGTTCTACAGATACGCAGTATTTT. Protein: CATSSTDTQYF.

At least ten counts were recorded for this clonotype. The chain uses TRBV6-1 and TRBJ1-5; D unresolved. Trimming took 3 bases from V and 7 from J, leaving 10 bases between them. This CDR3 region has 13 residues. Germline lookup yields CDR1 MNHNS and CDR2 SASEGT. CDR3 bases: TGTGCCAGCAGTGACCCGGATAGCCAGCCCCAGCATTTT. Its protein is CASSDPDSQPQHF.

This clonotype was found many times. The rearrangement links TRBV30 to TRBJ1-5, with 10 positions matching TRBD1. CDR1 and CDR2 (germline): GTSNPN, SVGIG (reference sequence). This CDR3 is built from 14 residues. Trimming removed 1 base from V and 4 bases from J; junction bases left unmatched: 1. This chain's CDR3 is CAWSGGQGNQPQHF. CDR3 DNA sequence: TGTGCCTGGAGTGGGGGACAGGGGAATCAGCCCCAGCATTTT.

The rearrangement joins TRBV11-2 to TRBJ2-1; TRBD2 matches 8 bases. From germline, CDR1 is SGHAT and CDR2 FQNNGV. This CDR3 contains 13 residues. After removal of 0 bases from V and 12 bases from J, the junction contained 4 bases not matched to a gene. This CDR3 is CASSLDPGGGQFF. CDR3 in DNA: TGTGCCAGCAGCTTAGACCCGGGGGGGGGGCAGTTCTTC.

This clonotype has ten or more counts. The chain joins TRBV7-9 to TRBJ2-7, with D possibly matching TRBD2 (6 bases). Germline loops: CDR1 SEHNR, CDR2 FQNEAQ (reference sequence). The CDR3 extends over 14 amino acids. Between the trimmed V and J ends, which lost 2 bases and 3 bases, there was a span of 11 bases. CDR3: CASSLPGRGYEQYF. The CDR3 DNA reads TGTGCCAGCAGCTTACCCGGGAGAGGCTACGAGCAGTACTTC.

This clonotype was detected only a few times. J is TRBJ1-1 and V is TRBV29-1; D may be TRBD1 (6 bases). The CDR3 has 13 amino acids. With 4 bases removed from V and 0 bases from J, the gap between germline ends came to 9 bases. The germline gives CDR1 SQVTM, CDR2 ANQGSEA. This chain's CDR3 is CSVAGTLNTEAFF. As DNA, the CDR3 is TGCAGCGTTGCCGGGACACTGAACACTGAAGCTTTCTTT.

This clonotype was counted only a few times. The chain has TRBV28 and TRBJ2-1; D is undetermined. The CDR3 has 14 residues. V was cut by 3 bases and J by 5 bases, with 11 bases left in between. The V gene's germline CDR1 is MDHEN and CDR2 SYDVKM. The CDR3 reads CASSFPTNNNEQFF. The CDR3 bases are TGTGCCAGCAGTTTCCCCACAAACAACAATGAGCAGTTCTTC.

This clonotype has a count of ten or more. The V gene is TRBV28, the J gene TRBJ2-7, with TRBD1 matching 7 bases. The ends lost 6 bases at V and 4 bases at J; junction bases unmatched: 18. The CDR3 runs to 17 residues. Germline-derived CDR1 and CDR2 are MDHEN and SYDVKM. CDR3 in DNA: TGTGCCAGCAGCAGGGGGTTTGGGGGCGGACTTCCTTACGAGCAGTACTTC. This codes for CASSRGFGGGLPYEQYF. The complete variable domain, with remaining parts taken from reference TRBV28 and TRBJ2-7, reads DVKVTQSSRYLVKRTGEKVFLECVQDMDHENMFWYRQDPGLGLRLIYFSYDVKMKEKGDIPEGYSVSREKKERFSLILESASTNQTSMYLCASSRGFGGGLPYEQYFGPGTRLTVT.

This clonotype was seen many times. The V and J genes are TRBV15 and TRBJ2-3, with D unresolved. Germline CDR1 is LNHNV and CDR2 is YYDKDF (reference sequence). The V gene lost 0 bases and the J gene lost 0 bases, with 4 bases spanning the gap. The length of the CDR3 is 14 residues. This CDR3 reads CATSREASTDTQYF. Here the CDR3 DNA reads TGTGCCACCAGCAGAGAAGCTAGCACAGATACGCAGTATTTT.

In its sample, this clonotype was seen a few times. This is likely a read error, given that the CDR3 carries no conserved phenylalanine or tryptophan at its end. The chain recombines TRBV11-2 with TRBJ1-5; 7 bases match TRBD1. CDR1 is SGHAT and CDR2 is FQNNGV in the germline V gene. This CDR3 spans 14 amino acids. V lost 3 bases to trimming and J lost 4 bases; unmatched junction nucleotides: 3. The CDR3, as DNA: TGTGCCAGCAGCTTGGGGACAGCGAATCAGCCCCAGCATTTG. Encoded protein: CASSLGTANQPQHL.

This clonotype came up a few times. The V and J genes are TRBV5-1 and TRBJ2-7, with 9 positions matching TRBD1. The J segment lost 2 bases and the V segment lost 1 base, leaving 7 bases of the junction unmatched. Germline V gives CDR1 SGHRS, CDR2 YFSETQ. This CDR3 region has 16 residues. The CDR3 reads CASSLRARQGAYEQYF. CDR3 sequence (DNA): TGCGCCAGCAGCTTGCGGGCCAGACAGGGGGCCTACGAGCAGTACTTC.

Regarding this clonotype: A much bigger clone sits one base away, suggesting this may be a read error. The chain is built from TRBV5-1 and TRBJ2-7; D not resolved. Germline V gives CDR1 SGHRS, CDR2 YFSETQ. The CDR3 totals 16 residues. V was pared by 0 bases and J by 3 bases, with 16 bases between. Here the CDR3 DNA reads TGCGCCAGCAGCTTGGCGGGTTCGCTATTCGACTACGAGCAGTACTTC. It is translated as CASSLAGSLFDYEQYF. The entire variable domain, with the rest obtained from reference TRBV5-1 and TRBJ2-7, is as follows: KAGVTQTPRYLIKTRGQQVTLSCSPISGHRSVSWYQQTPGQGLQFLFEYFSETQRNKGNFPGRFSGRQFSNSRSEMNVSTLELGDSALYLCASSLAGSLFDYEQYFGPGTRLTVT.

This clonotype was seen only once. The CDR3 does not close with the conserved phenylalanine or tryptophan, likely indicating a read error. The V gene is TRBV25-1, the J gene TRBJ1-5, with D perhaps matching TRBD1 (6 bases). Germline CDR1 reads MGHDK; CDR2 reads SYGVNS. Trimming cost V 3 bases and J 6 bases, with 6 bases left between them. This CDR3 region has 12 residues. The CDR3 spells CASSDRGQPQHL. CDR3 bases: TGTGCCAGCAGTGACAGGGGTCAGCCCCAGCATTTA.

This clonotype was observed at least ten times. The rearrangement joins TRBV27 to TRBJ2-1, with D perhaps matching TRBD1 (6 bases). The CDR3 runs to 14 residues. Trimming took 4 bases from V and 11 from J, leaving 18 bases between them. CDR1 and CDR2 (germline): MNHEY, SMNVEV (reference sequence). CDR3 nucleotides: TGTGCCAGCAGTTCCCTCAGGGGACCAATGAAGCAGTTCTTC. Encoded protein: CASSSLRGPMKQFF.

This clonotype was observed at least ten times. This sequence joins TRBV10-3 and TRBJ2-2; the D call may be TRBD1 or TRBD2 (5 bases each). CDR3 length equals 15 residues. Germline V CDR1 and CDR2: ENHRY, SYGVKD. V was clipped by 2 bases and J by 4 bases, with 11 bases between them. For the CDR3, the DNA is TGTGCCATCAGTGAGATTGAGGGGTCCACCGGGGAGCTGTTTTTT. This translates into CAISEIEGSTGELFF.

This clonotype was counted a few times. V is TRBV5-1 and J is TRBJ2-3; possible D gene TRBD1, 6 bases. The CDR3 is 14 amino acids. CDR1 is SGHRS and CDR2 is YFSETQ in the germline V gene. Trimming cost V 0 bases and J 6 bases, with 11 bases left between them. The CDR3 sequence is CASSLEGGKDTQYF. The DNA of the CDR3 is TGCGCCAGCAGCTTGGAAGGGGGAAAGGATACGCAGTATTTT.

CDR3 sequence reads: CASSRRGRTAPSGSDEQFF. CDR3 nucleotides: TGTGCCAGCAGCCGCCGGGGGCGGACAGCCCCTAGCGGGAGTGATGAGCAGTTCTTC. The chain employs TRBV11-2 and TRBJ2-1, with 10 nucleotides matching TRBD2. V shed 5 bases and J 8 bases; nucleotides not matched to a gene: 21. Per the germline V gene, CDR1 is SGHAT and CDR2 is FQNNGV. The CDR3 has 19 residues.

This clonotype occurred many times. The chain has TRBV20-1 and TRBJ1-5; no firm D call. Germline V gives CDR1 DFQATT, CDR2 SNEGSKA (reference sequence). The ends were cut back, 5 bases at V and 9 bases at J, with 17 bases in the middle. The CDR3 covers 13 residues. The CDR3 DNA follows: TGCAGTGCTCCAACGTCGGGGTATGGGCCCCAGCATTTT. Amino acids: CSAPTSGYGPQHF.

This clonotype was seen ten or more times. V is TRBV2 and J is TRBJ2-3; D gene uncertain. Trimming stripped 8 bases from V and 4 bases from J, with 4 bases between. This CDR3 has 10 amino acids. Germline V gives CDR1 SNHLY, CDR2 FYNNEI. CDR3 in DNA: TGTGCCAGCGGGTCAGATACGCAGTATTTT. Encoded protein: CASGSDTQYF.

The V and J genes are TRBV6-7 and TRBJ2-7; possible D gene TRBD2, 6 bases. TRBV6-7 is recorded as an ORF, its role being uncertain. CDR3 length equals 14 residues. Trimming stripped 8 bases from V and 3 bases from J, with 17 bases between. Here the CDR3 DNA reads TGTGCCAGCGGAATACGGCTGCGGGGCTACGAGCAGTACTTC. Its protein product is CASGIRLRGYEQYF.

This clonotype appeared many times. The CDR3 nucleotides are TGTGCCAGCAGTCCTGGGACTAGCGGGAAAGAGACCCAGTACTTC. This codes for CASSPGTSGKETQYF. The V call is TRBV2, the J call TRBJ2-5; 13 bases are shared with TRBD2. CDR3 length: 15 residues. Germline V gene sequence: CDR1 SNHLY, CDR2 FYNNEI. V trimming: 5 bases; J trimming: 3 bases; junction bases outside the gene matches: 3. The whole variable domain, remainder taken from reference TRBV2 and TRBJ2-5, is EPEVTQTPSHQVTQMGQEVILRCVPISNHLYFYWYRQILGQKVEFLVSFYNNEISEKSEIFDDQFSVERPDGSNFTLKIRSTKLEDSAMYFCASSPGTSGKETQYFGPGTRLLVL.

This clonotype was found many times. The chain couples TRBV18 to TRBJ2-3; 9 nucleotides line up with TRBD1. The junction had 7 bases not matched to a gene; V was cut back by 5 bases and J by 4 bases. The germline V gene encodes CDR1 KGHSH and CDR2 LQKENI. The CDR3 runs to 15 residues. Here the CDR3 DNA reads TGTGCCAGCTCATCATCGGGACAGGGCGCAGATACGCAGTATTTT. This encodes CASSSSGQGADTQYF.

This clonotype was seen only a few times. The genes are TRBV30 and TRBJ2-2; the D call may be TRBD1 or TRBD2 (5 bases each). CDR1 is GTSNPN, CDR2 SVGIG, per germline (reference sequence). This CDR3 spans 15 amino acids. V was shortened by 3 bases and J by 3 bases, with 14 bases between the two germline ends. CDR3 nucleotides: TGTGCCTGGAGGGGACGGGGCGAGGACACCGGGGAGCTGTTTTTT. Translated, it gives CAWRGRGEDTGELFF.